Listed below are T cell receptor beta chains from one sample, sequenced in a study of OX40 agonist ivuxolimab in advanced cancers. Generated by immunoSEQ multiplex PCR, the TCRdb table keeps only in-frame clones and is missing some. Among thousands of clones listed, 65% to 70% were seen once. The specimen comprised CD4+ or CD8+ T cells sorted from blood, sampled in a trial of the OX40 agonist ivuxolimab. The receptor set was obtained from an adult with an advanced solid tumor such as melanoma, head and neck, liver or kidney cancer. Each CDR3 is given with its conserved first and last residue. Fields, in order: D gene, CDR3 length, clone size, J gene, V gene, CDR3 DNA, CDR3 protein. D genes are given only for firm matches. Only part of the rows carry a size: once, few, many, or a class if the clone is expanded.

>-|9|-|TRBJ2-7|TRBV29-1
TGCAGGGACAGCTACGAGCAGTACTTC
CRDSYEQYF
>TRBD1|16|-|TRBJ1-2|TRBV28
TGTGCCAGCAGTGGGATTAACAGGGGAGGGGACTATGGCTACACCTTC
CASSGINRGGDYGYTF
>-|14|-|TRBJ2-5|TRBV28
TGTGCCAGCAGGTCCGGACAGAACCAAGAGACCCAGTACTTC
CASRSGQNQETQYF
>TRBD1|15|-|TRBJ2-7|TRBV5-1
TGCGCCAGCAGCCATCGGGACAGGGAAAACTACGAGCAGTACTTC
CASSHRDRENYEQYF
>-|12|-|TRBJ2-1|TRBV12-5
TGTGCTAGTGGTTTGCCTAAATCAGAGCAGTTCTTC
CASGLPKSEQFF
>-|15|many|TRBJ1-5|TRBV19
TGTGCCAGTAGTATAGATTGGGACTTTAATCAGCCCCAGCATTTT
CASSIDWDFNQPQHF
>-|13|-|TRBJ1-1|TRBV7-6
TGTGCCAGCAGCCGAACAACGAACACTGAAGCTTTCTTT
CASSRTTNTEAFF
>TRBD2|16|-|TRBJ2-1|TRBV29-1
TGCAGCGTTTGGGGGGGTAGCGGGATAATCTACAATGAGCAGTTCTTC
CSVWGGSGIIYNEQFF
>-|13|few|TRBJ2-7|TRBV4-3
TGCGCCAGCAGCCAAGTCAAAGAGTACGAGCAGTACTTC
CASSQVKEYEQYF
>-|13|-|TRBJ2-7|TRBV9
TGTGCCAGCAGCGTAGGGGCTACTTACGAGCAGTACTTC
CASSVGATYEQYF
>TRBD2|16|-|TRBJ2-3|TRBV30
TGTGCCTGGACAAGGACTAGCGGGAGGGCCACAGATACGCAGTATTTT
CAWTRTSGRATDTQYF
>TRBD2|16|-|TRBJ2-2|TRBV25-1
TGTGCCAGCAGTGATCCCGGGACTAGCGGGACCGGGGAGCTGTTTTTT
CASSDPGTSGTGELFF
>-|14|few|TRBJ2-5|TRBV7-8
TGTGCCAGCAGCTCACCGGGACACTCCGGGACCCAGTACTTC
CASSSPGHSGTQYF
>TRBD2|14|-|TRBJ2-7|TRBV5-1
TGCGCCAGCAGCTTGTCTAGCGGGACTTACGAGCAGTACTTC
CASSLSSGTYEQYF
>TRBD2|14|hyperexpanded|TRBJ2-7|TRBV5-6
TGTGCCAGCAGCTTCGGGCAAGCGGGGAACGAGCAGTACTTC
CASSFGQAGNEQYF
>-|13|-|TRBJ2-7|TRBV7-9
TGTGCCAGCAGCCTCCGGGGGATCGACGAGCAGTACTTC
CASSLRGIDEQYF
>-|16|many|TRBJ2-3|TRBV6-4
TGTGCCAGCAGTGACCTCCGACGTAGGGGCACAGATACGCAGTATTTT
CASSDLRRRGTDTQYF
>-|14|medium-sized|TRBJ2-3|TRBV6-4
TGTGCCAGCAGTGAAGGACCCAGCGCAGATACGCAGTATTTT
CASSEGPSADTQYF
>TRBD1|13|-|TRBJ1-6|TRBV27
TGTGCCAGCAGCGGAAGGGGGCTTTCACCCCTCCACTTT
CASSGRGLSPLHF
>-|18|many|TRBJ1-5|TRBV28
TGTGCCAGAAAAAACGAACCGACAGCAAAATATAGCAATCAGCCCCAGCATTTT
CARKNEPTAKYSNQPQHF
>-|18|-|TRBJ2-6|TRBV6-7
TGTGCCAGCAGTCGTGCAGGGCGTTTACAAAGTCGGGCCAACGTCCTGACTTTC
CASSRAGRLQSRANVLTF
>-|13|-|TRBJ1-1|TRBV5-1
TGCGCCAGCAGCTTAGCGGGGGCCACTGAAGCTTTCTTT
CASSLAGATEAFF
>-|16|-|TRBJ2-3|TRBV5-4
TGTGCCAGCAGCTCCCCCTTTAGTAGCGAGGGGGATACGCAGTATTTT
CASSSPFSSEGDTQYF
>-|10|-|TRBJ2-7|TRBV6-5
TGTGCCAGCAGTGGCCTCGAGCAGTACTTC
CASSGLEQYF
>-|12|few|TRBJ2-5|TRBV6-5
TGTGCCACCCGGGACCTTGAAGAGACCCAGTACTTC
CATRDLEETQYF
>TRBD1|14|large|TRBJ2-1|TRBV18
TGTGCCAGCTCACCACTGGGACAGGGGGATGAGCAGTTCTTC
CASSPLGQGDEQFF
>-|11|few|TRBJ1-1|TRBV20-1
TGCAGTGCTAGATCAGAGAGTGAAGCTTTCTTT
CSARSESEAFF
>TRBD1|15|-|TRBJ1-4|TRBV25-1
TGTGCCAGCAGTGAATCCGGGACAGTTAATGAAAAACTGTTTTTT
CASSESGTVNEKLFF
>TRBD1|14|-|TRBJ1-1|TRBV19
TGTGCCAGTAGAGGGGACAGGTTGGACACTGAAGCTTTCTTT
CASRGDRLDTEAFF
>-|14|-|TRBJ2-7|TRBV5-1
TGCGCCAGCAGCCCCTCGGGTCACGGCTCCGAGCAGTACTTC
CASSPSGHGSEQYF
>-|14|-|TRBJ1-1|TRBV7-8
TGTGCCAGCAGCTTATTAGGGGTCGGCACTGAAGCTTTCTTT
CASSLLGVGTEAFF
>-|15|-|TRBJ1-5|TRBV19
TGTGCCAGTAGTATAGCGGACGGGAGCAATCAGCCCCAGCATTTT
CASSIADGSNQPQHF
>-|13|-|TRBJ2-4|TRBV28
TGTGCCAGCAGTTTGACAGTGAAAAACATTCAGTACTTC
CASSLTVKNIQYF
>-|16|once|TRBJ1-4|TRBV6-1
TGTGCCAGCAGTGAATTCGGGGCCTCCAATAATGAAAAACTGTTTTTT
CASSEFGASNNEKLFF
>-|15|-|TRBJ1-4|TRBV18
TGTGCCAGCTCCCCGACACCTCAGGGTAATGAAAAACTGTTTTTT
CASSPTPQGNEKLFF
>-|15|-|TRBJ1-2|TRBV5-1
TGCGCCAGCACCCGCTATTCAGGGTTTGACTATGGCTACACCTTC
CASTRYSGFDYGYTF
>-|14|-|TRBJ1-1|TRBV28
TGTGCCAGCAGTTTAAGTTCGGCGGGCACTGAAGCTTTCTTT
CASSLSSAGTEAFF
>TRBD1|15|-|TRBJ2-3|TRBV6-4
TGTGCCAGCAGTGACTCTGAAGGGGGCGCCGATACGCAGTATTTT
CASSDSEGGADTQYF
>-|14|few|TRBJ2-7|TRBV27
TGTGCCAGCAGTTTATCCGGCGACTTCTACGAGCAGTACTTC
CASSLSGDFYEQYF
>-|14|-|TRBJ1-2|TRBV6-1
TGTGCCAGCAGTGAACTCGGGGTCCCGCGAGGCTACACCTTC
CASSELGVPRGYTF